A selection of T cell receptor beta chains follows, all from one sample in a study of T cells after yellow fever vaccination. TCRdb reanalysed the 5' RACE reads using MiXCR and keeps one entry per CDR3 protein. The sample has about 130,000 distinct CDR3 sequences; approximately 9% are singletons. Sequencing was performed on CD8+ T cells sorted from PBMCs, taken on the day of the yellow fever booster vaccination. These receptor sequences come from a man between 18 and 35 years old who received the YFV17D yellow fever vaccine. The conserved cysteine and the conserved F or W are not part of the CDR3 here. The listing skips clone size in some rows; elsewhere it reads once, few, many or a size class.

v_call,j_call,clone_size,cdr3_aa
TRBV27,TRBJ1-2,-,ASSHLAGDGYT
TRBV5-4,TRBJ2-1,-,ASSADRTSGDEQF
TRBV7-9,TRBJ2-3,many,ASSLTESSTDTQY
TRBV20-1,TRBJ2-5,few,SAPGTSGDEQETQY
TRBV11-2,TRBJ1-6,few,ASSAGGPGSPLH
TRBV4-3,TRBJ2-1,few,ASRQIAGGLNEQF
TRBV20-1,TRBJ2-5,many,SARVGGLQETQY
TRBV5-6,TRBJ1-2,-,ASSSRGTYT
TRBV4-3,TRBJ1-1,-,ASSQSDRAEAF
TRBV4-2,TRBJ2-2,many,ASSPDSYTGELF
TRBV3-1,TRBJ2-5,few,ASSRETSGDQETQY
TRBV7-6,TRBJ2-7,large,ASSPGYEQY
TRBV12-3/TRBV12-4,TRBJ2-3,-,ASRSWGASSTDTQY
TRBV7-9,TRBJ1-3,few,ASSSISAWGAGNTIY
TRBV6-2/TRBV6-3,TRBJ1-1,few,ASSPPGVWNTEAF
TRBV29-1,TRBJ1-2,many,SADLSRGYT
TRBV11-2,TRBJ2-2,-,ASSGTGGRGAGELF
TRBV6-6,TRBJ1-5,few,ASRPDRGFYSNQPQH
TRBV5-1,TRBJ2-1,many,ASSGGQNTYLPNEQF
TRBV5-1,TRBJ2-5,-,ASSPIGGRETQY
TRBV15,TRBJ2-4,many,ATSRGISGGKNIQY
TRBV6-2/TRBV6-3,TRBJ2-5,-,ASSYSSGSSETQY
TRBV24-1,TRBJ2-2,few,ATSDLPGGTGELF
TRBV6-2/TRBV6-3,TRBJ1-2,few,ASSWTLQGGSGYT
TRBV4-1,TRBJ2-1,few,ASSQDSGTREQF
TRBV7-9,TRBJ2-7,many,ASSSGLGPGHH
TRBV27,TRBJ1-5,few,ATGPGGGPNQPQH
TRBV6-6,TRBJ1-6,few,ASSPILGGANSPLH
TRBV4-1,TRBJ2-7,many,ASSQVRGTYEQY
TRBV7-9,TRBJ1-4,-,ASSLEQGTNEKLF
TRBV7-8,TRBJ2-3,many,ASSFSGAGSTDTQY
TRBV4-3,TRBJ2-1,-,ASSQDREVGDEQF
TRBV7-9,TRBJ1-4,few,ASSLWDRGNEKLF
TRBV27,TRBJ2-2,-,ASRPGTGAGGELF
TRBV12-3/TRBV12-4,TRBJ2-2,few,ASSPGSMGTGELF
TRBV13,TRBJ1-5,few,ASSLRQENQPQH
TRBV4-1,TRBJ2-1,few,ASSRGDIALNEQF
TRBV7-2,TRBJ1-1,few,ASSFPLNTEAF
TRBV4-3,TRBJ2-3,-,ASSQDLRGASTDTQY
TRBV12-3/TRBV12-4,TRBJ2-3,-,ASSAPRKAHPSTDTQY
TRBV19,TRBJ2-7,-,ASSIGDASYEQY
TRBV9,TRBJ1-2,many,ASSVAGQSSGYT
TRBV4-1,TRBJ1-1,few,ASSQGSAEAF
TRBV20-1,TRBJ1-5,-,SAVENRAQPQH
TRBV2,TRBJ2-7,-,ASPPQDNSYEQY
TRBV12-3/TRBV12-4,TRBJ2-1,-,ASSLGTSGVF
TRBV6-1,TRBJ1-5,-,ASSRTPSLDQPQH
TRBV20-1,TRBJ1-2,few,SAPVRGRDSRHYGYT
TRBV7-8,TRBJ2-7,many,ASTQRQGASYEQY